These T cell receptor beta chains were read from a single sample in a study of T-cell reconstitution after alpha-beta-depleted transplantation in children. Using its own MiXCR run on the PCR reads, TCRdb lists one record per CDR3 protein. The sample holds around 450,000 distinct CDR3 sequences, approximately 10% seen once. Specimen: PBMCs, collected before TCRalphabeta/CD19-depleted stem cell transplant. Source of these receptors: a child aged 2 to 15 with inherited bone marrow failure, due to receive a stem cell transplant. Both conserved end residues are part of each CDR3. Each record gives: V gene, clone size, J gene, D gene, CDR3 DNA, CDR3 protein. A D gene is named only where the DNA matches it firmly. A row's size may be missing; if present it is once, few, many or a size class.

TRBV4-3,few,TRBJ1-2,NA,TGCGCCAGCAGCCAAGAGGTGGGCGATGGCTACACCTTC,CASSQEVGDGYTF
TRBV11-2,many,TRBJ2-5,NA,TGTGCCAGCAGCCGAAGGACGTGGTCCTTCCAAGAGACCCAGTACTTC,CASSRRTWSFQETQYF
TRBV13,many,TRBJ2-1,TRBD2,TGTGCCAGCAGCTTATGGACTAGCGCCTACAATGAGCAGTTCTTC,CASSLWTSAYNEQFF
TRBV4-3,many,TRBJ2-3,NA,TGCGCCAGCAGCCAAGGGCAGGGCGGGTACACAGATACGCAGTATTTT,CASSQGQGGYTDTQYF
TRBV30,NA,TRBJ1-1,NA,TGTGCCTGGAGTGTAATAACAGGGACTGAAGCTTTCTTT,CAWSVITGTEAFF
TRBV3-1,few,TRBJ1-1,NA,TGTGCCAGCAGCCAAGATCAATGGTGGCCGGGGCAGGGAGACACTGAAGCTTTCTTT,CASSQDQWWPGQGDTEAFF
TRBV27,few,TRBJ2-1,TRBD2,TGTGCCAGCAGTGGGCCACTAGCGGGAGGTAGAAATGAGCAGTTCTTC,CASSGPLAGGRNEQFF
TRBV9,many,TRBJ2-7,TRBD1,TGTGCCAGCAGCGTCTTTGAGGGACAGGGGCTGGAAGAGCAGTACTTC,CASSVFEGQGLEEQYF
TRBV20-1,many,TRBJ2-7,NA,TGCAGTGGACACCGGGCCGCTACCTTCCCATCCTACGAGCAGTACTTC,CSGHRAATFPSYEQYF
TRBV6-1,many,TRBJ1-1,NA,TGTGCCAGCAGTGAAGCGGCTTCCCGGAACACTGAAGCTTTCTTT,CASSEAASRNTEAFF
TRBV4-3,NA,TRBJ2-5,TRBD1,TGCGCCAGCAGCCACCGACCGGGACAGGGGGCGCGAGTGACCCAGTACTTC,CASSHRPGQGARVTQYF
TRBV29-1,NA,TRBJ1-2,NA,TGCAGCGGGTGGGACTATGGCTACACCTTC,CSGWDYGYTF
TRBV27,few,TRBJ2-3,TRBD2,TGTGCCAGCAGAGATGGACTAGCGGGAGGGCCTGGGGAAGATACGCAGTATTTT,CASRDGLAGGPGEDTQYF
TRBV20-1,many,TRBJ1-1,TRBD1,TGCAGTGCTTGGATACAGGGGGCTGGCACTGAAGCTTTCTTT,CSAWIQGAGTEAFF
TRBV30,NA,TRBJ1-1,NA,TGTGCCTGGAGCCCTACCCCAGGGATCCCTGAAGCTTTCTTT,CAWSPTPGIPEAFF
TRBV5-4,few,TRBJ2-1,NA,TGTGCCAGCAGGATGACCGGACTGGATAACAATGAGCAGTTCTTC,CASRMTGLDNNEQFF
TRBV7-2,few,TRBJ2-7,NA,TGTGCCAGCAGCTTAGTTCTAGGGGGTAGCGAGCAGTACTTC,CASSLVLGGSEQYF
TRBV4-3,NA,TRBJ1-2,NA,TGCGCCAGCAGCCAAGAAATAGTCAGTAACTATGGCTACACCTTC,CASSQEIVSNYGYTF
TRBV3-1,many,TRBJ2-3,TRBD1,TGTGCCAGCAGCCGTGGGACAGACTGGGGAGATACGCAGTATTTT,CASSRGTDWGDTQYF
TRBV7-2,few,TRBJ1-2,NA,TGTGCCAGCAGCTTAGACGGACACAGGGATAACTATGGCTACACCTTC,CASSLDGHRDNYGYTF
TRBV5-1,few,TRBJ2-5,TRBD2,TGCGCCAGCAGCCGACCAGCGGGAATGGAGACCCAGTACTTC,CASSRPAGMETQYF
TRBV20-1,many,TRBJ2-5,NA,TGCAGTGCCGAGCAGGGGTACCAAGAGACCCAGTACTTC,CSAEQGYQETQYF
TRBV10-3,few,TRBJ2-7,NA,TGTGCCATCAGTGAAATCACTGACGAGCAGTACTTC,CAISEITDEQYF
TRBV18,few,TRBJ1-1,NA,TGTGCCAGCTCACAAACAGGGAACACTGAAGCTTTCTTT,CASSQTGNTEAFF
TRBV6-5,many,TRBJ2-1,NA,TGTGCCAGCAGTTACCCCGATGTACCCACTAGTCATCTAGGCGATGAGCAGTTCTTC,CASSYPDVPTSHLGDEQFF
TRBV6-5,many,TRBJ2-2,TRBD2,TGTGCCAGCAGTTACACGGGACTAGCGGCGAACACCGGGGAGCTGTTTTTT,CASSYTGLAANTGELFF
TRBV18,many,TRBJ1-5,NA,TGTGCCAGCTCAGAACAGACAAATCAGCCCCAGCATTTT,CASSEQTNQPQHF
TRBV29-1,many,TRBJ2-5,TRBD1,TGCAGCGTTGATGGACAGGGTTCTGTGACCCAGTACTTC,CSVDGQGSVTQYF
TRBV28,NA,TRBJ2-5,TRBD1,TGTGCCAGCAGCACCACAGGGGTGGAGACCCAGTACTTC,CASSTTGVETQYF
TRBV28,few,TRBJ2-1,NA,TGTGCCAGCAGTTTGGCAGGGGTCCTCTACAATGAGCAGTTCTTC,CASSLAGVLYNEQFF
TRBV5-5,NA,TRBJ1-1,NA,TGTGCCAGCAGCCCCCGGGTAGGAACTGAAGCTTTCTTT,CASSPRVGTEAFF
TRBV11-2,many,TRBJ2-3,TRBD2,TGTGCCAGCACCTTAGCGGGAGGCGCAGATACGCAGTATTTT,CASTLAGGADTQYF
TRBV19,NA,TRBJ2-1,TRBD2,TGTGCCAGTAGTATAGCGAGGACTAGCGGAGAGCAGTTCTTC,CASSIARTSGEQFF
TRBV15,many,TRBJ2-7,TRBD2,TGTGCCACCAGCAGAGTTAACCTGGGGGGGGACGACGAGCAGTACTTC,CATSRVNLGGDDEQYF
TRBV7-8,many,TRBJ2-3,NA,TGTGCCAGCAGCTTAGTCGCCCTAGTGCGGGGCCCCACAGATACGCAGTATTTT,CASSLVALVRGPTDTQYF
TRBV19,many,TRBJ2-3,TRBD2,TGTGCCAGTAGTAGGACTAGCGGCTTCACAGATACGCAGTATTTT,CASSRTSGFTDTQYF
TRBV27,many,TRBJ2-1,TRBD2,TGTGCCAGCAGTTCACGGACTAGCGGGAGATCCGATGAGCAGTTCTTC,CASSSRTSGRSDEQFF
TRBV29-1,NA,TRBJ2-3,NA,TGCAGCGCCGAGACAGTGATCGGGCTAGATACGCAGTATTTT,CSAETVIGLDTQYF
TRBV21-1,NA,TRBJ2-2,NA,TGTGCCAGCAGCAAAGGGATATTCAGTACAGAAACCGCGAACACCGGGGAGCTGTTTTTT,CASSKGIFSTETANTGELFF
TRBV27,many,TRBJ2-1,TRBD2,TGTGCCAGCAGTTTATTAGCGGGACTCCACAATGAGCAGTTCTTC,CASSLLAGLHNEQFF
TRBV19,few,TRBJ1-2,TRBD1,TGTGCCAGTAGTATGGACAGGGGGATTTATGGCTACACCTTC,CASSMDRGIYGYTF
TRBV28,many,TRBJ2-3,TRBD2,TGTGCCAGCAAGGGGGCGGGAGGGCCGGAGGTGGCAGATACGCAGTATTTT,CASKGAGGPEVADTQYF
TRBV29-1,many,TRBJ1-5,TRBD1,TGCAGCGTTGTCACAGGGGGAGGTCAGCCCCAGCATTTT,CSVVTGGGQPQHF
TRBV27,NA,TRBJ2-7,NA,TGTGCCAGCAGTCCGACCGCCTACGGGCAGTACTTC,CASSPTAYGQYF